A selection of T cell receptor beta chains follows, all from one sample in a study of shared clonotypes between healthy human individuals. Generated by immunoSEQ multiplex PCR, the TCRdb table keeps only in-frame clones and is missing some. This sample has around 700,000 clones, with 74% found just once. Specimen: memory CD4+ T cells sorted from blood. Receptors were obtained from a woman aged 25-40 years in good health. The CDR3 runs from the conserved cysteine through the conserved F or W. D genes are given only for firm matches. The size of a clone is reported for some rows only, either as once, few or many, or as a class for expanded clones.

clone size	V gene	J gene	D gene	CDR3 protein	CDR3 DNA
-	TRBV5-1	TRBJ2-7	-	CASSFQGTHEQYF	TGCGCCAGCAGCTTCCAGGGGACCCACGAGCAGTACTTC
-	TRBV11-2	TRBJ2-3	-	CASSLEVTDTQYF	TGTGCCAGCAGCTTAGAAGTAACAGATACGCAGTATTTT
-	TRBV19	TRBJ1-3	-	CASSLPAGYAGNTIYF	TGTGCCAGTAGTCTCCCAGCGGGGTATGCTGGAAACACCATATATTTT
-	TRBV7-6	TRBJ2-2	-	CASSPGTPITGELFF	TGTGCCAGCAGCCCCGGGACCCCAATCACCGGGGAGCTGTTTTTT
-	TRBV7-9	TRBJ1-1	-	CASSLNEGSFTEAFF	TGTGCCAGCAGCTTAAACGAGGGGAGCTTCACTGAAGCTTTCTTT
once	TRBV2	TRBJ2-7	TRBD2	CAWGAGAYEQYF	TGTGCCTGGGGAGCGGGGGCCTACGAGCAGTACTTC
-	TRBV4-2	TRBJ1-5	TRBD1	CASSQEQGLSNQPQHF	TGTGCCAGCAGCCAAGAACAGGGGCTTAGCAATCAGCCCCAGCATTTT
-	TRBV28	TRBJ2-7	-	CASSFWTVYEQYF	TGTGCCAGCAGTTTTTGGACTGTCTACGAGCAGTACTTC
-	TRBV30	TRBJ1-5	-	CAWSVRTASPVLHF	TGTGCCTGGAGTGTACGAACAGCTTCTCCGGTACTGCATTTT
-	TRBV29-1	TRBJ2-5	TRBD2	CSVPVGVSGSRETQYF	TGCAGCGTTCCGGTGGGGGTTAGCGGGAGTAGGGAGACCCAGTACTTC
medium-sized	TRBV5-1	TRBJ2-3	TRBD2	CASSVAGQFTDTQYF	TGCGCCAGCAGCGTAGCGGGGCAGTTCACAGATACGCAGTATTTT
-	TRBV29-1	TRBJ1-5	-	CSARQDSNQPQHF	TGCAGCGCCAGACAGGATAGCAATCAGCCCCAGCATTTT
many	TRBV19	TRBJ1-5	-	CASSPRSDSNQPQHF	TGTGCCAGTAGTCCCCGGAGTGATAGCAATCAGCCCCAGCATTTT
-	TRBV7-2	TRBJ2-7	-	CASSLGDFSRYEQYF	TGTGCCAGCAGCTTAGGGGACTTCTCTAGGTACGAGCAGTACTTC
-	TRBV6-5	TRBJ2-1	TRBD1	CASTRPTGGQFF	TGTGCCAGCACTCGACCTACAGGGGGGCAGTTCTTC
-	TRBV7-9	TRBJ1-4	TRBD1	CASSLRAYRGHATNEKLFF	TGTGCCAGCAGCTTAAGGGCCTACAGGGGGCATGCAACTAATGAAAAACTGTTTTTT
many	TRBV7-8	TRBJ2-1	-	CASSLSRTPSYNEQFF	TGTGCCAGCAGCTTGTCCAGAACTCCTTCCTACAATGAGCAGTTCTTC
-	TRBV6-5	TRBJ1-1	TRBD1	CASSYGRQGAAEAFF	TGTGCCAGCAGTTACGGTCGACAGGGGGCGGCTGAAGCTTTCTTT
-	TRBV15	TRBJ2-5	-	CATSRDLVEETQYF	TGTGCCACCAGCAGAGATCTGGTCGAAGAGACCCAGTACTTC
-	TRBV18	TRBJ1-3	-	CASSPLQGDSGNTIYF	TGTGCCAGCTCACCTCTACAGGGAGACTCTGGAAACACCATATATTTT
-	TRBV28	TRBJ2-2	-	CASSLGGSSYTGELFF	TGTGCCAGCAGTTTGGGGGGATCGTCCTACACCGGGGAGCTGTTTTTT
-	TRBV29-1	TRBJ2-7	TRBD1	CSVDGGQGALGEQYF	TGCAGCGTTGACGGGGGACAGGGGGCTTTGGGCGAGCAGTACTTC
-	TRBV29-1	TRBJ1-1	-	CSVIHTHRTEAFF	TGCAGCGTGATACATACCCATAGAACTGAAGCTTTCTTT
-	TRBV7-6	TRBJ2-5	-	CASSLADGSQETQYF	TGTGCCAGCAGCTTAGCGGACGGGTCCCAGGAGACCCAGTACTTC
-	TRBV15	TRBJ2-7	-	CATSERTASNQEQYF	TGTGCCACCAGCGAGAGGACGGCCAGTAATCAGGAGCAGTACTTC